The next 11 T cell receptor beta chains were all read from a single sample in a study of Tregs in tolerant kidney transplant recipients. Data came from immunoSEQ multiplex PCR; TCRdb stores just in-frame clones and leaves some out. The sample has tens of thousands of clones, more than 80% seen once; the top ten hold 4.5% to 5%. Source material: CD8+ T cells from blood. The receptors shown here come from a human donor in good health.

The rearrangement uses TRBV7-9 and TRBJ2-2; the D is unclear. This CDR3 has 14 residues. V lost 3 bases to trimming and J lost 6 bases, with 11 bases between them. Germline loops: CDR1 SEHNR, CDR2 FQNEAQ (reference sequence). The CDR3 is CASSLGLDPGELFF. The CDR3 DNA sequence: TGTGCCAGCAGCTTGGGCCTTGACCCCGGGGAGCTGTTTTTT.

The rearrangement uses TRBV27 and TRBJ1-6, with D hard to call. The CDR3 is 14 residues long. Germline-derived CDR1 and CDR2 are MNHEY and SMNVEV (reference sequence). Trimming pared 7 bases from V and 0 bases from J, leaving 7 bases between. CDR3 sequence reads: CASTGYSYNSPLHF. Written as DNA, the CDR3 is TGTGCCAGCACGGGGTACTCCTATAATTCACCCCTCCACTTT.

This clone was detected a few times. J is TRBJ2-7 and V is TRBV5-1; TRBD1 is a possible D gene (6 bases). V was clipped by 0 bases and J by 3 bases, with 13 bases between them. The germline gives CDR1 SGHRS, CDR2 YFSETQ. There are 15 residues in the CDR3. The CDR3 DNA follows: TGCGCCAGCAGCTTGGCCGCCGGACAGAGCTACGAGCAGTACTTC. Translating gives CASSLAAGQSYEQYF. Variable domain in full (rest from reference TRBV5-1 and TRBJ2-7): KAGVTQTPRYLIKTRGQQVTLSCSPISGHRSVSWYQQTPGQGLQFLFEYFSETQRNKGNFPGRFSGRQFSNSRSEMNVSTLELGDSALYLCASSLAAGQSYEQYFGPGTRLTVT.

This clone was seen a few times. Written as DNA, the CDR3 is TGTGCCAGCAGTGAGTCTTTCCAGGGCAATGAGCAGTTCTTC. Its translation: CASSESFQGNEQFF. This chain uses TRBV25-1 with TRBJ2-1; a possible D gene is TRBD1 (5 bases). Trimming pared 3 bases from V and 6 bases from J, leaving 12 bases between. Looked up from germline, CDR1 is MGHDK and CDR2 is SYGVNS. The length of the CDR3 is 14 residues.

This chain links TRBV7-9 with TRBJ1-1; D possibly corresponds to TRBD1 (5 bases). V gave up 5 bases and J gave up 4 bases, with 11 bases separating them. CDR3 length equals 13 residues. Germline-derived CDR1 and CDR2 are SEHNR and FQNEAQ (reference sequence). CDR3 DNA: TGTGCCAGCAGCGGAAGTGGGGGCACTGAAGCTTTCTTT. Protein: CASSGSGGTEAFF.

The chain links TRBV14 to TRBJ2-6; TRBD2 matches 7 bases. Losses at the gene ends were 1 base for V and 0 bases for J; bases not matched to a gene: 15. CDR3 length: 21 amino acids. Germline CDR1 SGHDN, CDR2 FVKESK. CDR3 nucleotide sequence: TGTGCCAGCAGCCAAGGTCGTTCTGCGGCTAGCGGACTCTCTGGGGCCAACGTCCTGACTTTC. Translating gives CASSQGRSAASGLSGANVLTF. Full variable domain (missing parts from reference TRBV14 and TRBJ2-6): EAGVTQFPSHSVIEKGQTVTLRCDPISGHDNLYWYRRVMGKEIKFLLHFVKESKQDESGMPNNRFLAERTGGTYSTLKVQPAELEDSGVYFCASSQGRSAASGLSGANVLTFGAGSRLTVL.

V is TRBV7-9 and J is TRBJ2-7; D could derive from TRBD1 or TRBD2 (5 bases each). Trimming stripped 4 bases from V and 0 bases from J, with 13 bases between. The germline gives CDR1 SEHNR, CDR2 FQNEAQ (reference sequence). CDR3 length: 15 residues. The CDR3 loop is CASSYRDRGSYEQYF. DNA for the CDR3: TGTGCCAGCAGCTACCGGGACCGAGGCTCCTACGAGCAGTACTTC.

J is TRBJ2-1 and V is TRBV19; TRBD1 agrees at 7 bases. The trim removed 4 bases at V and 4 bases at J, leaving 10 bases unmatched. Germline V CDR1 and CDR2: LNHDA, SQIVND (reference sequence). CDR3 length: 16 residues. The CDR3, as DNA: TGTGCCAGTAGTAACCGACAGGGTATGCGGTACAATGAGCAGTTCTTC. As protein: CASSNRQGMRYNEQFF.

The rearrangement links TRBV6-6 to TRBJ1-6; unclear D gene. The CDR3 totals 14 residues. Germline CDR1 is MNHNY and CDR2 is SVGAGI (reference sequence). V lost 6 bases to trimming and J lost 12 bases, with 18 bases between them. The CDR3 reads CASRTKGGFLPLHF. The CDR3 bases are TGTGCCAGCAGAACAAAAGGAGGATTCTTACCCCTCCACTTT.

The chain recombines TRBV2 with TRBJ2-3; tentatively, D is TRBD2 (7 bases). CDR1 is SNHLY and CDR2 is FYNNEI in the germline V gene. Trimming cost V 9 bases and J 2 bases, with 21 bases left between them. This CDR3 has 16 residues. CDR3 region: CARGGLRAGVTDTQYF. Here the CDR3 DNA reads TGTGCCAGAGGGGGACTCAGGGCGGGAGTCACAGATACGCAGTATTTT.

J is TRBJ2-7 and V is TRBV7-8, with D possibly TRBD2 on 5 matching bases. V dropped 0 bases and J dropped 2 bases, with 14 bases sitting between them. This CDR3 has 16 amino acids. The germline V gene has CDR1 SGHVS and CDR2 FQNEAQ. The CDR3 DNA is TGTGCCAGCAGCTTAGCTAGCGCCACGGCCCCCTACGAGCAGTACTTC. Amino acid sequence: CASSLASATAPYEQYF. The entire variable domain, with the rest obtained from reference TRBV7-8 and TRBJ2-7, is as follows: GAGVSQSPRYKVAKRGQDVALRCDPISGHVSLFWYQQALGQGPEFLTYFQNEAQLDKSGLPSDRFFAERPEGSVSTLKIQRTQQEDSAVYLCASSLASATAPYEQYFGPGTRLTVT.